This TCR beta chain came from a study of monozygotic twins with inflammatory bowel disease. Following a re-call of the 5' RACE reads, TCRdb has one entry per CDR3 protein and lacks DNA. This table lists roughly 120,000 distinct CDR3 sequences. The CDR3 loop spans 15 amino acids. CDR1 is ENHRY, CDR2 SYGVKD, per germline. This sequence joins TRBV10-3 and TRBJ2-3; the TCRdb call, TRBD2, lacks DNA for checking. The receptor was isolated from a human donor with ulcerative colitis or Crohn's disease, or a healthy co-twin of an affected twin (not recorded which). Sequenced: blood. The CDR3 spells CAISEAPASTDTQYF.